Each of the 28 T cell receptor beta chains below was sequenced from the same sample in a study of cytomegalovirus exposure and HLA in healthy donors. In the PCR, 60 Vbeta and 13 Jbeta primers were used. Assay: immunoSEQ multiplex PCR; the TCRdb copy retains only in-frame clones and omits some. This table has 150,000 to 200,000 clones, less than 90% appearing once. Sample: PBMCs. These receptors originate from a man aged 25-45 years in good health and CMV-seronegative.

This chain connects TRBV7-6 to TRBJ2-1; TRBD2 agrees at 13 bases. Germline V gene lookup returns CDR1 SGHVS and CDR2 FNYEAQ. The CDR3 loop spans 19 amino acids. J was trimmed by 2 bases and V by 4 bases; bases with no gene match: 11. CDR3 nucleotides: TGTGCCAGCAGCTCCCCCCTGGAGACTAGCGGGGGGACCTACAATGAGCAGTTCTTC. This codes for CASSSPLETSGGTYNEQFF.

The V gene is TRBV30, the J gene TRBJ1-2, with D possibly matching TRBD1 (5 bases). With 2 bases removed from V and 6 bases from J, the gap between germline ends came to 13 bases. The germline gives CDR1 GTSNPN, CDR2 SVGIG (reference sequence). This CDR3 has 13 amino acids. The CDR3 sequence is CAWSIAAGHGYTF. CDR3 nucleotides: TGTGCCTGGAGTATAGCAGCGGGACATGGCTACACCTTC.

The rearrangement uses TRBV19 and TRBJ1-5; 8 nucleotides line up with TRBD1. The CDR3 consists of 16 residues. V gave up 5 bases and J gave up 5 bases; unmatched junction bases: 11. In germline, CDR1 is LNHDA, CDR2 SQIVND (reference sequence). The CDR3 protein is CASSLNSDRDYQPQHF. The CDR3 DNA follows: TGTGCCAGTAGTCTTAACTCGGACAGGGACTATCAGCCCCAGCATTTT.

This clone was picked up a small number of times. The rearrangement joins TRBV30 to TRBJ1-5; 12 bases are shared with TRBD1. The CDR3 is made up of 18 amino acids. Losses at the gene ends were 0 bases for V and 1 base for J; bases not matched to a gene: 7. The germline CDR1 and CDR2 sequences are GTSNPN and SVGIG (reference sequence). The CDR3 sequence: CAWSVGTGGYWSNQPQHF. CDR3 sequence (DNA): TGTGCCTGGAGTGTTGGGACAGGGGGCTATTGGAGCAATCAGCCCCAGCATTTT.

The V gene is TRBV28, the J gene TRBJ2-7; 7 nucleotides agree with TRBD1. There are 15 residues in the CDR3. CDR1 MDHEN and CDR2 SYDVKM come from the germline V gene. The V segment lost 4 bases and the J segment 0 bases; nucleotides outside the gene matches: 6. The chain's CDR3 is CASSSQGQASYEQYF. The CDR3 region has the DNA TGTGCCAGCAGTTCACAAGGACAGGCCTCCTACGAGCAGTACTTC.

The chain couples TRBV7-8 to TRBJ1-4, with D possibly matching TRBD1 (5 bases). The length of the CDR3 is 13 residues. Germline loops: CDR1 SGHVS, CDR2 FQNEAQ. V was pared by 5 bases and J by 7 bases, with 11 bases between. The CDR3 bases are TGTGCCAGCAGCCCTGGGGGGGGTGAAAAACTGTTTTTT. Translating it yields CASSPGGGEKLFF.

The genes are TRBV28 and TRBJ2-2, with 7 bases matching TRBD2. V was clipped by 1 base and J by 7 bases; unmatched bases: 6. Germline CDR1 reads MDHEN; CDR2 reads SYDVKM. The CDR3 totals 15 residues. The CDR3 spells CASSLSAGAGGELFF. CDR3 nucleotides: TGTGCCAGCAGTTTATCTGCGGGAGCCGGCGGGGAGCTGTTTTTT.

The chain combines TRBV4-1 with TRBJ2-5; TRBD2 aligns across 14 bases. The DNA end favors TRBJ2-7, so the J call may be wrong. CDR1 is MGHRA and CDR2 is YSYEKL in the germline V gene. The CDR3 loop spans 18 amino acids. In nucleotides, the CDR3 is TGCGCCAGCAGCCAAGATAGGACTAGCGGGGGGTTCTCCTACGAGCAGTACTTC. It yields the protein CASSQDRTSGGFSYEQYF.

The V and J genes are TRBV6-5 and TRBJ2-7, with D possibly being TRBD1 (6 bases). V lost 0 bases, J lost 7 bases, and 10 bases lay in between. Germline CDR1 is MNHEY and CDR2 is SVGAGI. This CDR3 has 13 amino acids. CDR3 amino acids: CASSYSEGGEQYF. The CDR3 DNA reads as TGTGCCAGCAGTTACTCGGAAGGGGGTGAGCAGTACTTC.

This rearrangement joins TRBV5-1 to TRBJ2-5, with D possibly matching TRBD1 (7 bases). Per germline, CDR1 SGHRS and CDR2 YFSETQ. With 0 bases removed from V and 2 bases from J, the gap between germline ends came to 14 bases. The CDR3 runs 16 residues. CDR3 residues: CASSLGSGGWQETQYF. The DNA of the CDR3 is TGCGCCAGCAGCTTGGGGTCAGGGGGGTGGCAAGAGACCCAGTACTTC.

The chain combines TRBV5-4 with TRBJ2-5, with D tentatively TRBD1 (6 bases). The length of the CDR3 is 15 residues. V lost 5 bases to trimming and J lost 2 bases, with 16 bases between them. The germline V gene encodes CDR1 SGHNT and CDR2 YYREEE (reference sequence). The CDR3 loop is CASRRDRSHQETQYF. The DNA of the CDR3 is TGTGCCAGCAGGCGAGACAGGAGTCATCAAGAGACCCAGTACTTC.

This clone was observed once. This chain connects TRBV4-2 to TRBJ2-1; 7 nucleotides line up with TRBD2. The CDR3 has 21 amino acids. From germline, CDR1 is LGHNA and CDR2 YNFKEQ. Trimming at V came to 0 bases and at J to 4 bases, leaving 21 bases not matched to a gene. CDR3 sequence (DNA): TGTGCCAGCAGCCAAGACATCCCGGGGGGAGTGCTCCCTATAATTTACAATGAGCAGTTCTTC. Amino acids: CASSQDIPGGVLPIIYNEQFF.

The V and J genes are TRBV18 and TRBJ2-7; 11 nucleotides match TRBD1. The J segment lost 7 bases and the V segment lost 3 bases, leaving 5 bases of the junction unmatched. The CDR3 totals 14 residues. Per the germline V gene, CDR1 is KGHSH and CDR2 is LQKENI. This CDR3 reads CASSPGQGVGEQYF. The DNA for the CDR3 is TGTGCCAGCTCACCGGGACAGGGGGTAGGGGAGCAGTACTTC.

The V call is TRBV5-1, the J call TRBJ2-2; a weak D match, TRBD1 (6 bases). Trimming removed 1 base at V and 5 bases at J, with 15 bases between. The CDR3 runs to 16 residues. In germline, CDR1 is SGHRS, CDR2 YFSETQ. CDR3 sequence: CASSLRDIGTTGELFF. The CDR3 coding sequence is TGCGCCAGCAGCTTGAGGGATATAGGGACAACCGGGGAGCTGTTTTTT. The full variable domain, completed using reference TRBV5-1 and TRBJ2-2, is KAGVTQTPRYLIKTRGQQVTLSCSPISGHRSVSWYQQTPGQGLQFLFEYFSETQRNKGNFPGRFSGRQFSNSRSEMNVSTLELGDSALYLCASSLRDIGTTGELFFGEGSRLTVL.

This chain links TRBV7-6 with TRBJ2-7, with TRBD1 matching 9 bases. With 5 bases clipped from V and 3 bases from J, the junction kept 11 bases outside the gene matches. The CDR3 is 16 residues long. CDR1 is SGHVS and CDR2 is FNYEAQ in the germline V gene. CDR3 amino acids: CASSAYPGQGNYEQYF. DNA for the CDR3: TGTGCCAGCAGCGCATATCCGGGACAGGGAAACTACGAGCAGTACTTC. Combining the CDR3 with reference TRBV7-6 and TRBJ2-7 gives the whole variable domain GAGVSQSPRYKVTKRGQDVALRCDPISGHVSLYWYRQALGQGPEFLTYFNYEAQQDKSGLPNDRFSAERPEGSISTLTIQRTEQRDSAMYRCASSAYPGQGNYEQYFGPGTRLTVT.

With respect to this clone: Other nucleotide sequences in the sample specify the same CDR3. The chain couples TRBV4-1 to TRBJ1-2; 9 nucleotides match TRBD1. Germline trimming cut 1 base from V and 8 bases from J; bases unmatched to any gene: 5. In germline, CDR1 is MGHRA, CDR2 YSYEKL. The CDR3 is 14 amino acids. In DNA form, the CDR3 reads TGCGCCAGCAGCCAAGCACAGGGGGCTGGGGGCTACACCTTC. Amino acid sequence: CASSQAQGAGGYTF.

The chain uses TRBV6-1 and TRBJ1-1; the match to TRBD1 covers 7 bases. CDR3 length: 11 amino acids. Germline lookup yields CDR1 MNHNS and CDR2 SASEGT. Trimming took 11 bases from V and 4 from J; bases not matched to a gene: 4. The chain's CDR3 is CAGYRGTEAFF. CDR3 nucleotide sequence: TGTGCCGGTTACAGGGGCACTGAAGCTTTCTTT.

The rearrangement links TRBV19 to TRBJ2-1, with a tentative D call TRBD1 (6 bases). CDR1 and CDR2 (germline): LNHDA, SQIVND (reference sequence). Trimming took off 4 bases at V and 0 bases at J, with 10 bases between the two ends. This CDR3 region has 15 residues. The CDR3 protein is CASSTGTSSYNEQFF. The CDR3 DNA is TGTGCCAGTAGTACGGGGACAAGCTCCTACAATGAGCAGTTCTTC.

V is TRBV5-6 and J is TRBJ2-1; 11 positions agree with TRBD1. The CDR3 has 16 residues. Germline V gene lookup returns CDR1 SGHDT and CDR2 YYEEEE. The ends lost 4 bases at V and 8 bases at J; junction bases unmatched: 11. CDR3 sequence: CASSNVRTGGRYEQFF. CDR3 DNA sequence: TGTGCCAGCAGCAACGTCAGGACAGGGGGCCGGTATGAGCAGTTCTTC. Variable domain in full (rest from reference TRBV5-6 and TRBJ2-1): DAGVTQSPTHLIKTRGQQVTLRCSPKSGHDTVSWYQQALGQGPQFIFQYYEEEERQRGNFPDRFSGHQFPNYSSELNVNALLLGDSALYLCASSNVRTGGRYEQFFGPGTRLTVL.

This clone was observed once. The gene calls are TRBV5-1 and TRBJ2-3; 9 bases map to TRBD2. The CDR3 extends over 15 amino acids. The germline CDR1 and CDR2 sequences are SGHRS and YFSETQ. The V segment lost 5 bases and the J segment 2 bases; nucleotides outside the gene matches: 6. The CDR3 nucleotides read TGCGCCAGCAGTCCCCTAGCGGGGTTCACAGATACGCAGTATTTT. Its translation is CASSPLAGFTDTQYF. Drawing the rest from reference TRBV5-1 and TRBJ2-3, the complete variable domain is KAGVTQTPRYLIKTRGQQVTLSCSPISGHRSVSWYQQTPGQGLQFLFEYFSETQRNKGNFPGRFSGRQFSNSRSEMNVSTLELGDSALYLCASSPLAGFTDTQYFGPGTRLTVL.

V and J are TRBV5-1 and TRBJ2-5; TRBD2 matches 7 bases. This CDR3 region has 14 residues. V lost 3 bases and J lost 5; bases outside the gene matches: 7. The germline V gene has CDR1 SGHRS and CDR2 YFSETQ. For the CDR3, the DNA is TGCGCCAGCAGCTCTTCGACTAGCCGGGAGACCCAGTACTTC. It yields the protein CASSSSTSRETQYF.

The rearrangement joins TRBV11-2 to TRBJ2-2; TRBD2 aligns across 8 bases. The CDR3 spans 19 residues. Germline V gene lookup returns CDR1 SGHAT and CDR2 FQNNGV. V trimming: 1 base; J trimming: 5 bases; junction bases outside the gene matches: 15. The CDR3, as DNA: TGTGCCAGCAGCTTAGGAGACGGAGCGGGGGAGTTGTCTACCGGGGAGCTGTTTTTT. It yields the protein CASSLGDGAGELSTGELFF.

The chain employs TRBV6-1 and TRBJ1-1; tentative D call: TRBD1 (5 bases). Germline lookup yields CDR1 MNHNS and CDR2 SASEGT. This CDR3 is 14 amino acids long. V lost 3 bases and J 9 bases, leaving 17 bases between the germline ends. CDR3 amino acids: CASSEQGGVLKAFF. CDR3 sequence (DNA): TGTGCCAGCAGTGAGCAGGGTGGGGTGTTAAAAGCTTTCTTT.

The CDR3 loop reads CASSFTPNYGYTF. CDR3 nucleotides: TGTGCCAGCAGCTTTACACCAAACTATGGCTACACCTTC. The chain is built from TRBV7-9 and TRBJ1-2; D is unclear. From germline, CDR1 is SEHNR and CDR2 FQNEAQ (reference sequence). V dropped 3 bases and J dropped 2 bases, with 7 bases sitting between them. The CDR3 contains 13 residues.

This sequence joins TRBV5-1 and TRBJ2-7; tentatively, D is TRBD1 (6 bases). V lost 1 base and J 7 bases, leaving 12 bases between the germline ends. CDR1 is SGHRS, CDR2 YFSETQ, per germline. This CDR3 spans 13 amino acids. As DNA, the CDR3 is TGCGCCAGCAGCTTGTGGCTCGGGACAGAGCAGTACTTC. Its protein is CASSLWLGTEQYF.

The genes are TRBV5-6 and TRBJ2-3; D is perhaps TRBD2 (6 bases). Trimming took off 0 bases at V and 1 base at J, with 12 bases between the two ends. The V gene's germline CDR1 is SGHDT and CDR2 YYEEEE. The CDR3 covers 16 residues. The CDR3 spells CASSLVGREGTDTQYF. CDR3 DNA sequence: TGTGCCAGCAGCTTGGTAGGGCGGGAAGGCACAGATACGCAGTATTTT.

This sequence joins TRBV15 and TRBJ2-1, with TRBD2 matching over 7 bases. V lost 1 base to trimming and J lost 0 bases; unmatched junction nucleotides: 6. Germline assignment: CDR1 LNHNV and CDR2 YYDKDF (reference sequence). There are 17 residues in the CDR3. The CDR3 loop is CATSRGRSGDSYNEQFF. For the CDR3, the DNA is TGTGCCACCAGCAGAGGGAGAAGCGGGGACTCCTACAATGAGCAGTTCTTC.

The V call is TRBV7-9, the J call TRBJ2-7; D is unclear. Trimming shortened V by 5 bases and J by 0 bases, and 11 bases separated the two germline ends. Germline CDR1 reads SEHNR; CDR2 reads FQNEAQ (reference sequence). The CDR3 spans 14 residues. CDR3 residues: CASSLYQDSYEQYF. Written as DNA, the CDR3 is TGTGCCAGCAGCCTCTATCAGGACTCCTACGAGCAGTACTTC.